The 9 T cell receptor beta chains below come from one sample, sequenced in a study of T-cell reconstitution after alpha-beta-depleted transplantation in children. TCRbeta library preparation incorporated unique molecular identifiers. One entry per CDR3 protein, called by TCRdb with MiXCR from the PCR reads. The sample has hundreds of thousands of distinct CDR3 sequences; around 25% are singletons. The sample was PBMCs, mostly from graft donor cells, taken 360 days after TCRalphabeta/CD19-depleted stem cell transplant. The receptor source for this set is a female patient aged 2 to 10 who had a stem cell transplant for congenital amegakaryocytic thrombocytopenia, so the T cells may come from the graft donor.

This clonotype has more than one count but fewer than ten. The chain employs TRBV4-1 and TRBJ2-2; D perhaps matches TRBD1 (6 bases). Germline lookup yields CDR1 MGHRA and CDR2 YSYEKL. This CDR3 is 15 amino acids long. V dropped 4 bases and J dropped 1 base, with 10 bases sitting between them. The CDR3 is CASSPSQGNTGELFF. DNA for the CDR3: TGCGCCAGCAGCCCATCACAGGGGAACACCGGGGAGCTGTTTTTT.

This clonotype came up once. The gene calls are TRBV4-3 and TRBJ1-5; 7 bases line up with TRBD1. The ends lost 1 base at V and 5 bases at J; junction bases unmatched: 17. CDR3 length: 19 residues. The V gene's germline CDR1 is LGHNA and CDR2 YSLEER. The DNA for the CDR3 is TGCGCCAGCAGCCAAGGAGTAGGGTCCCGGGACAGTGCGCATCAGCCCCAGCATTTT. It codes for CASSQGVGSRDSAHQPQHF.

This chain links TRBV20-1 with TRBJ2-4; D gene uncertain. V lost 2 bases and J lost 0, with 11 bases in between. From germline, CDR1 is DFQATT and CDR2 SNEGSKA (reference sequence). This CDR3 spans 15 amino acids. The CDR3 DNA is TGCAGTGCTAGACAGGTGCCGATAGCCAAAAACATTCAGTACTTC. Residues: CSARQVPIAKNIQYF.

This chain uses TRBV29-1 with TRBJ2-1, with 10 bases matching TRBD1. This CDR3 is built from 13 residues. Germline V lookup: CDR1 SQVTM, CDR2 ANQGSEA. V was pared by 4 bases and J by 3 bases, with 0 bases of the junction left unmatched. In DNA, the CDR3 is TGCAGCGTTGGGACAGGGGGCTACAATGAGCAGTTCTTC. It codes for CSVGTGGYNEQFF.

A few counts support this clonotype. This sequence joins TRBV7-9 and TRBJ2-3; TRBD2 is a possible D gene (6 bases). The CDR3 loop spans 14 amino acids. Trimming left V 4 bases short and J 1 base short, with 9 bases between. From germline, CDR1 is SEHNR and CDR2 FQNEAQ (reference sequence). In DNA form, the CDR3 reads TGTGCCAGCAGCTCCGGCGGGGGCACAGATACGCAGTATTTT. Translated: CASSSGGGTDTQYF. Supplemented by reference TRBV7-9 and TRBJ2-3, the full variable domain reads DTGVSQNPRHKITKRGQNVTFRCDPISEHNRLYWYRQTLGQGPEFLTYFQNEAQLEKSRLLSDRFSAERPKGSFSTLEIQRTEQGDSAMYLCASSSGGGTDTQYFGPGTRLTVL.

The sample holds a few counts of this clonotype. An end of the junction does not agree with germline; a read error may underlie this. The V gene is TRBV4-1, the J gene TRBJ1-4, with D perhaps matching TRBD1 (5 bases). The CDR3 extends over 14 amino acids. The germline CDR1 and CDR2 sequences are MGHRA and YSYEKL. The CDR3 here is CASSQERGGEKLFF. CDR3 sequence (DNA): TGCGCCAGCAGTCAAGAACGGGGGGGTGAAAAACTGTTTTTT.

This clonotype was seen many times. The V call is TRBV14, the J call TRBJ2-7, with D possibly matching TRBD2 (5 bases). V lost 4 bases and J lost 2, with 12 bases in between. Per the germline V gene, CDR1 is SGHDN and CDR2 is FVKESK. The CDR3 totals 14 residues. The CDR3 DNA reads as TGTGCCAGCAGCCGCCTAGCCCAGACCTACGAGCAGTACTTC. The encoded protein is CASSRLAQTYEQYF.

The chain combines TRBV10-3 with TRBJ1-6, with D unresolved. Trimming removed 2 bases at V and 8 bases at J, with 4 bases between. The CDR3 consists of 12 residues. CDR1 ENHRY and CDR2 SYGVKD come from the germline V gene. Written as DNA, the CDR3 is TGTGCCATCAGTGAGGGGGATTCACCCCTCCACTTT. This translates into CAISEGDSPLHF.

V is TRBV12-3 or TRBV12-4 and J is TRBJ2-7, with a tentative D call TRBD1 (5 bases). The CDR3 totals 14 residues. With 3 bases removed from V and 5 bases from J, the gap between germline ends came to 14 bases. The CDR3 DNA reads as TGTGCCAGCAGTTTTTCGGTCAGGGCCCACGAGCAGTACTTC. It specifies CASSFSVRAHEQYF.